The present entry profiles one T cell receptor (beta chain) with its context. Its target is not known. This entry is derived from a study of shared clonotypes between healthy human individuals. About the research overall: Every donor yielded three CD4 naive, three CD4 memory, two CD8 naive and one CD8 memory plate.

Authors' data handling: ImmunoSEQ output held junction-only sequences without quality scores, so filtering differed. Produced via immunoSEQ multiplex PCR; TCRdb's table is partial and in-frame only. The DNA was the basis for D and trimming; V, J and clone size are from that table. This sample yields around 510,000 clones, of which 95% to 96% are seen a single time; about 0.068% belongs to the top ten. Study-wide results and caveats: Generally, estimated richness proved larger in naive subsets than it did in memory subsets.

All donors qualified as healthy HIV-negative adults and had experienced no recent acute infections or vaccinations. This clonotype was sampled from a woman aged 25 to 39 in good health. What was sequenced was naive CD4+ T cells sorted from blood. Subset of the sample: CD45RA+ positively selected.

Written as DNA, the CDR3 is TGTGCCAGCAGCTTGACTACGGGCCTACGTCTGAGCACAGATACGCAGTATTTT. As protein: CASSLTTGLRLSTDTQYF. The V gene is TRBV5-8, the J gene TRBJ2-3; D is ambiguous. This CDR3 has 18 residues. Between the trimmed V and J ends, which lost 1 base and 0 bases, there was a span of 18 bases. Germline V gene sequence: CDR1 SGHTS, CDR2 YDEGEE.